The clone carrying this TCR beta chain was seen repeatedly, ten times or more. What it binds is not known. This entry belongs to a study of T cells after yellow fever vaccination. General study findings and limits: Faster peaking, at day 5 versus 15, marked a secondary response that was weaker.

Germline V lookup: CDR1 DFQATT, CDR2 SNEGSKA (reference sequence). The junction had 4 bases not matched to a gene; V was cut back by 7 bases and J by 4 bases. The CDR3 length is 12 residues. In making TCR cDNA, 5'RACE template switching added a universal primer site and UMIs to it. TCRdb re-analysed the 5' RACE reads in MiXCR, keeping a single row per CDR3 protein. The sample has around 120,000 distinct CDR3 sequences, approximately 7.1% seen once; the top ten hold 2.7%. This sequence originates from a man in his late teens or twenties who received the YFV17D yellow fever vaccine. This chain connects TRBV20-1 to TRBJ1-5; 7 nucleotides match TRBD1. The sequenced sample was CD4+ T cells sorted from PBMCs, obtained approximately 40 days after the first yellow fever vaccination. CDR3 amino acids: CSVQGGNQPQHF. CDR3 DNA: TGCAGTGTTCAGGGGGGAAATCAGCCCCAGCATTTT.